These 15 T cell receptor beta chains originate from one sample sequenced in a study of beta chain features in type 1 diabetes. Sequenced material consisted of expressed TCRB transcripts (all of the isolated RNA was reverse transcribed). Libraries were prepared by immunoSEQ multiplex PCR; TCRdb keeps only in-frame clonotypes and omits some of them. The sample includes over 700,000 clones, 15% to 20% of them seen just once. What was sequenced was naive CD4+ T cells from blood. All receptors derive from a woman between 18 and 30 years old in good health.

V and J are TRBV7-2 and TRBJ2-7, with a weak D call TRBD1 (6 bases). Trimming stripped 5 bases from V and 2 bases from J, with 16 bases between. The CDR3 is made up of 15 amino acids. Germline assignment: CDR1 SGHTA and CDR2 FQGNSA. CDR3 loop: CASSTGTQPTYEQYF. The CDR3 bases are TGTGCCAGCAGCACAGGGACACAACCTACCTACGAGCAGTACTTC.

This clone was picked up one time. The V gene is TRBV6-5, the J gene TRBJ2-7; a possible D gene is TRBD2 (6 bases). Germline V gives CDR1 MNHEY, CDR2 SVGAGI. The CDR3 is made up of 12 amino acids. V lost 10 bases and J 3 bases, leaving 13 bases between the germline ends. This CDR3 is CATSGLSYEQYF. DNA of the CDR3: TGTGCCACCTCGGGACTGAGCTACGAGCAGTACTTC.

The genes are TRBV5-4 and TRBJ2-1; maybe TRBD2 (5 bases). Germline V lookup: CDR1 SGHNT, CDR2 YYREEE (reference sequence). V lost 4 bases to trimming and J lost 8 bases, with 13 bases between them. This CDR3 contains 13 residues. Here the CDR3 reads CASSERRSDEQFF. The CDR3 nucleotides read TGTGCCAGCAGCGAAAGGAGGTCGGATGAGCAGTTCTTC.

This clone was counted a few times. The chain recombines TRBV27 with TRBJ1-2; D is unclear. The V end was cut by 3 bases, the J end by 6 bases, with 11 bases between. The CDR3 totals 13 residues. CDR1 MNHEY and CDR2 SMNVEV come from the germline V gene (reference sequence). In nucleotides, the CDR3 is TGTGCCAGCAGTTTCTTAGACATGAATGGCTACACCTTC. This codes for CASSFLDMNGYTF.

This clone was seen a few times. The chain joins TRBV28 to TRBJ2-1, with TRBD2 as a possible D gene (5 bases). Germline CDR1 and CDR2: MDHEN and SYDVKM. This CDR3 contains 16 residues. V was trimmed by 5 bases and J by 0 bases, leaving 14 bases between them. CDR3 protein: CASSEPSGSSYNEQFF. CDR3 nucleotides: TGTGCCAGCAGTGAACCGAGCGGTAGCTCCTACAATGAGCAGTTCTTC.

The chain uses TRBV5-4 and TRBJ2-3, with 8 nucleotides matching TRBD2. The V gene's germline CDR1 is SGHNT and CDR2 YYREEE (reference sequence). There are 15 residues in the CDR3. Trimming cost V 0 bases and J 1 base; bases outside gene matches: 1. CDR3 residues: CASSLAGGRTDTQYF. For the CDR3, the DNA is TGTGCCAGCAGCTTGGCGGGAGGGCGCACAGATACGCAGTATTTT.

This clone was seen a few times. The chain recombines TRBV18 with TRBJ1-2, with D maybe TRBD1 (5 bases). The CDR3 loop spans 15 amino acids. Trimming left V 5 bases short and J 7 bases short, with 20 bases between. Germline CDR1 KGHSH, CDR2 LQKENI. The CDR3 sequence is CASSATGTDATGYTF. The CDR3, as DNA: TGTGCCAGCTCAGCGACGGGGACTGATGCAACTGGCTACACCTTC.

As for this clone: At the DNA level, this CDR3 is encoded by other sequences in the same sample as well. The rearrangement links TRBV9 to TRBJ2-5, with D perhaps assigned TRBD1 or TRBD2 (5 bases each). Looked up from germline, CDR1 is SGDLS and CDR2 is YYNGEE. The CDR3 sequence is 14 residues long. The V gene lost 0 bases and the J gene lost 0 bases, with 6 bases spanning the gap. CDR3 amino acids: CASSVGGHQETQYF. For the CDR3, the DNA is TGTGCCAGCAGCGTAGGGGGACACCAAGAGACCCAGTACTTC.

The V gene is TRBV14, the J gene TRBJ1-1; D unclear. This CDR3 contains 15 residues. V was pared by 2 bases and J by 0 bases, with 10 bases between. Germline CDR1 reads SGHDN; CDR2 reads FVKESK. The chain's CDR3 is CASSQLQPLNTEAFF. The CDR3, as DNA: TGTGCCAGCAGCCAACTGCAGCCCCTGAACACTGAAGCTTTCTTT.

A few counts support this clone. The chain is built from TRBV4-3 and TRBJ2-3; D ambiguous. The germline CDR1 and CDR2 sequences are LGHNA and YSLEER. This CDR3 is built from 15 residues. V was shortened by 0 bases and J by 2 bases, with 9 bases between the two germline ends. The chain's CDR3 is CASSQDPTNTDTQYF. DNA for the CDR3: TGCGCCAGCAGCCAAGATCCCACAAACACAGATACGCAGTATTTT.

This clone was recorded a few times. The V gene is TRBV4-3, the J gene TRBJ1-2, with 7 bases that match TRBD1. There are 17 residues in the CDR3. V dropped 0 bases and J dropped 6; count of bases not matched to a gene: 13. The germline V gene encodes CDR1 LGHNA and CDR2 YSLEER. The CDR3 spells CASSQDSLPDRADGYTF. The CDR3 DNA is TGCGCCAGCAGCCAAGATTCCCTCCCAGACAGGGCTGATGGCTACACCTTC.

This clone occurred a few times. The J gene is TRBJ1-4, the V gene TRBV28; D unclear. CDR3 length: 13 amino acids. V gave up 4 bases and J gave up 6 bases, with 9 bases separating them. Germline loops: CDR1 MDHEN, CDR2 SYDVKM. CDR3 in DNA: TGTGCCAGCAGTTACGGGTTAGATGAAAAACTGTTTTTT. The encoded protein is CASSYGLDEKLFF.

This clone was found a few times. This chain connects TRBV5-1 to TRBJ2-1; D is uncertain. This CDR3 has 14 amino acids. CDR1 SGHRS and CDR2 YFSETQ come from the germline V gene. Trimming took 0 bases from V and 3 from J, leaving 7 bases between them. The CDR3 DNA follows: TGCGCCAGCAGCTTGGAACCGAACTACAATGAGCAGTTCTTC. It is translated as CASSLEPNYNEQFF. Based on the CDR3 plus reference TRBV5-1 and TRBJ2-1, the full variable domain is KAGVTQTPRYLIKTRGQQVTLSCSPISGHRSVSWYQQTPGQGLQFLFEYFSETQRNKGNFPGRFSGRQFSNSRSEMNVSTLELGDSALYLCASSLEPNYNEQFFGPGTRLTVL.

The chain combines TRBV27 with TRBJ2-1; D is uncertain. Germline loops: CDR1 MNHEY, CDR2 SMNVEV (reference sequence). The CDR3 contains 15 residues. V was trimmed by 3 bases and J by 8 bases, leaving 17 bases between them. The chain's CDR3 is CASSFDEATPHEQFF. The CDR3 region has the DNA TGTGCCAGCAGTTTTGACGAGGCGACCCCCCATGAGCAGTTCTTC.

The chain combines TRBV5-1 with TRBJ2-3, with 10 bases that match TRBD2. V was clipped by 4 bases and J by 1 base; unmatched bases: 6. This CDR3 region has 16 residues. Germline CDR1 and CDR2: SGHRS and YFSETQ. The CDR3 protein is CASSTGLAARTDTQYF. In DNA form, the CDR3 reads TGCGCCAGCAGCACAGGACTAGCGGCCCGCACAGATACGCAGTATTTT.